Each of the 21 T cell receptor beta chains below was sequenced from the same sample in a study of blood T cell repertoires in COVID-19. The method was immunoSEQ multiplex PCR; TCRdb's version includes in-frame clones alone and lacks a portion of them. The sample has around 310,000 clones; nearly 90% are singletons. Material: peripheral blood. These receptors all stem from a woman between 35 and 50 years old with COVID-19, enrolled during active disease.

In DNA, the CDR3 is TGTGCCAGCAGCCAAGGGAGGGAGCGGCCGGAGACCCAGTACTTC. Its protein is CASSQGRERPETQYF. V is TRBV7-3 and J is TRBJ2-5; the match to TRBD2 covers 7 bases. Germline V gene sequence: CDR1 SGHTA, CDR2 FQGTGA. After removal of 5 bases from V and 5 bases from J, the junction contained 11 bases not matched to a gene. The CDR3 loop spans 15 amino acids.

The chain links TRBV5-8 to TRBJ2-6; TRBD2 might be the D (6 bases). From germline, CDR1 is SGHTS and CDR2 YDEGEE. This CDR3 has 16 amino acids. The ends were cut back, 1 base at V and 4 bases at J, with 12 bases in the middle. The CDR3 is CASSLSGGSGANVLTF. Here the CDR3 DNA reads TGTGCCAGCAGCTTGTCCGGGGGATCAGGGGCCAACGTCCTGACTTTC.

The gene calls are TRBV6-5 and TRBJ1-4; possibly TRBD1 for D (5 bases). V dropped 6 bases and J dropped 9 bases, with 20 bases sitting between them. The CDR3 covers 15 residues. Germline V gene data show CDR1 as MNHEY and CDR2 as SVGAGI. CDR3: CASRPLPGGNKKLFF. CDR3 bases: TGTGCCAGCAGGCCATTGCCCGGGGGGAATAAAAAACTGTTTTTT.

This chain joins TRBV20-1 and TRBJ1-1; D unclear. The V end lost 3 bases, the J end lost 1 base, and 12 bases lay between the germline ends. The germline V gene has CDR1 DFQATT and CDR2 SNEGSKA (reference sequence). The CDR3 runs to 14 residues. CDR3 nucleotides: TGCAGTGCTAGTCCCCAGGATTGGAACACTGAAGCTTTCTTT. This sequence encodes CSASPQDWNTEAFF.

This chain uses TRBV4-3 with TRBJ1-5, with unresolved D. The CDR3 runs to 13 residues. Trimming removed 0 bases from V and 4 bases from J, with 4 bases in between. Germline values: CDR1 LGHNA, CDR2 YSLEER. The DNA of the CDR3 is TGCGCCAGCAGCCAAGAAATAAATCAGCCCCAGCATTTT. Translation gives CASSQEINQPQHF.

J is TRBJ1-3 and V is TRBV5-1; D gene uncertain. This CDR3 has 16 residues. Trimming took 0 bases from V and 0 from J, leaving 10 bases between them. CDR1 SGHRS and CDR2 YFSETQ come from the germline V gene. The CDR3 sequence: CASSLVPGHSGNTIYF. CDR3 sequence (DNA): TGCGCCAGCAGCTTGGTCCCGGGTCACTCTGGAAACACCATATATTTT.

The chain employs TRBV18 and TRBJ1-1, with 7 bases matching TRBD1. The germline CDR1 and CDR2 sequences are KGHSH and LQKENI. V shed 3 bases and J 0 bases; nucleotides not matched to a gene: 10. This CDR3 region has 17 residues. CDR3 in amino acids: CASSPSGQDPMNTEAFF. DNA of the CDR3: TGTGCCAGCTCACCCTCTGGACAGGATCCCATGAACACTGAAGCTTTCTTT.

The chain recombines TRBV6-6 with TRBJ1-5; 9 bases fit TRBD1. The J segment lost 2 bases and the V segment lost 5 bases, leaving 19 bases of the junction unmatched. The germline V gene has CDR1 MNHNY and CDR2 SVGAGI (reference sequence). CDR3 length: 20 residues. CDR3 DNA sequence: TGTGCCAGCAGTCCAATCGGGACAGGGTGGGAGCGGGGCGGCAATCAGCCCCAGCATTTT. Translated, it gives CASSPIGTGWERGGNQPQHF.

CDR3 loop: CASSSVQGRYNEQFF. The DNA of the CDR3 is TGTGCCAGCAGTTCGGTACAGGGGAGGTACAATGAGCAGTTCTTC. The chain couples TRBV27 to TRBJ2-1, with D possibly being TRBD1 (7 bases). The CDR3 consists of 15 residues. The V and J ends lost 4 bases and 4 bases respectively, with 14 bases between them. Germline CDR1 reads MNHEY; CDR2 reads SMNVEV (reference sequence).

The chain combines TRBV28 with TRBJ2-5; maybe TRBD1 (6 bases). The V gene's germline CDR1 is MDHEN and CDR2 SYDVKM. Trimming stripped 5 bases from V and 2 bases from J, with 15 bases between. CDR3 size: 15 residues. Here the CDR3 DNA reads TGTGCCAGCAGTCCCTTTATCAGGGGACAAGAGACCCAGTACTTC. Its translation: CASSPFIRGQETQYF.

This sequence joins TRBV28 and TRBJ1-2, with 7 bases lining up with TRBD1. This CDR3 region has 14 residues. V trimming: 6 bases; J trimming: 5 bases; junction bases outside the gene matches: 9. Germline V gene data show CDR1 as MDHEN and CDR2 as SYDVKM. The CDR3 DNA follows: TGTGCCAGCAGGGACGACAGGGTTCGTTATGGCTACACCTTC. Translation gives CASRDDRVRYGYTF.

This clone was detected only once. V usage is TRBV7-8 and J usage is TRBJ2-1, with a possible D match to TRBD2 (6 bases). The CDR3 runs to 17 residues. The V and J ends lost 5 bases and 4 bases respectively, with 21 bases between them. Germline CDR1 and CDR2: SGHVS and FQNEAQ. This CDR3 is CASSPIVRTGVYNEQFF. The CDR3 DNA reads TGTGCCAGCAGCCCCATAGTGCGAACGGGGGTTTACAATGAGCAGTTCTTC.

The chain combines TRBV28 with TRBJ2-7; TRBD2 matches 11 bases. The CDR3 sequence is 17 residues long. Per the germline V gene, CDR1 is MDHEN and CDR2 is SYDVKM. Trimming at V came to 2 bases and at J to 2 bases, leaving 8 bases not matched to a gene. The CDR3 region has the DNA TGTGCCAGCAGTTTACTAGCGGGGGGCGGAGTTGCCTACGAGCAGTACTTC. Translation: CASSLLAGGGVAYEQYF. The variable domain in full, with the rest retrieved from reference TRBV28 and TRBJ2-7, is DVKVTQSSRYLVKRTGEKVFLECVQDMDHENMFWYRQDPGLGLRLIYFSYDVKMKEKGDIPEGYSVSREKKERFSLILESASTNQTSMYLCASSLLAGGGVAYEQYFGPGTRLTVT.

V is TRBV28 and J is TRBJ1-4; TRBD1 aligns across 11 bases. CDR1 MDHEN and CDR2 SYDVKM come from the germline V gene. This CDR3 has 16 amino acids. The J segment lost 0 bases and the V segment lost 6 bases, leaving 3 bases of the junction unmatched. DNA for the CDR3: TGTGCCAGCAGGGACAGGGGGCGCGCAACTAATGAAAAACTGTTTTTT. Translating gives CASRDRGRATNEKLFF. The full variable domain, its missing parts supplied by reference TRBV28 and TRBJ1-4, is DVKVTQSSRYLVKRTGEKVFLECVQDMDHENMFWYRQDPGLGLRLIYFSYDVKMKEKGDIPEGYSVSREKKERFSLILESASTNQTSMYLCASRDRGRATNEKLFFGSGTQLSVL.

A word on this clone: Other DNA sequences within the sample encode an identical CDR3. This chain joins TRBV29-1 and TRBJ1-2, with D maybe TRBD1 (5 bases). This CDR3 has 13 residues. Trimming left V 1 base short and J 2 bases short, with 8 bases between. Germline V lookup: CDR1 SQVTM, CDR2 ANQGSEA. CDR3 in amino acids: CSVEGQNNYGYTF. The CDR3 region has the DNA TGCAGCGTTGAAGGACAGAACAACTATGGCTACACCTTC.

The chain carries TRBV5-4 and TRBJ2-3; tentative D call: TRBD2 (5 bases). In germline, CDR1 is SGHNT, CDR2 YYREEE (reference sequence). The CDR3 loop spans 15 amino acids. The V end was cut by 2 bases, the J end by 4 bases, with 14 bases between. For the CDR3, the DNA is TGTGCCAGCAGCTTTGGTGGGAGTCTCGCAGATACGCAGTATTTT. This translates into CASSFGGSLADTQYF.

The chain couples TRBV29-1 to TRBJ1-2; D not resolved. The CDR3 sequence is 13 residues long. Trimming shortened V by 8 bases and J by 1 base, and 14 bases separated the two germline ends. CDR1 is SQVTM, CDR2 ANQGSEA, per germline. CDR3 DNA: TGCAGCACCCACCCTGACAATAACTATGGCTACACCTTC. Protein: CSTHPDNNYGYTF.

This clone occurred a few times. The chain links TRBV2 to TRBJ1-1; D may be TRBD1 (5 bases). CDR3 length equals 8 residues. Germline CDR1 is SNHLY and CDR2 is FYNNEI. Here the CDR3 reads CAKGLAFF. CDR3 in DNA: TGTGCGAAGGGGTTAGCTTTCTTT.

The gene calls are TRBV10-1 and TRBJ2-1; D is unresolved. Trimming left V 4 bases short and J 2 bases short, with 6 bases between. Germline V CDR1 and CDR2: WNHNN, SYGVQD (reference sequence). The CDR3 loop spans 13 amino acids. DNA for the CDR3: TGCGCCAGCAGTGGGCCCGCCTACAATGAGCAGTTCTTC. Translated: CASSGPAYNEQFF.

The genes are TRBV12-5 and TRBJ2-1; D perhaps matches TRBD2 (6 bases). Deletions cut 2 bases from V and 4 bases from J, with 18 bases between. This CDR3 has 17 residues. Germline loops: CDR1 LGHNT, CDR2 FRNRAP. In nucleotides, the CDR3 is TGTGCTAGTGGTTTGTTTGCACCGGGGGTGGGATACAATGAGCAGTTCTTC. The encoded protein is CASGLFAPGVGYNEQFF.

There are a few counts of this clone. This rearrangement joins TRBV29-1 to TRBJ2-3, with D hard to call. Germline CDR1 and CDR2: SQVTM and ANQGSEA. The CDR3 extends over 14 amino acids. The V gene lost 2 bases and the J gene lost 2 bases, with 11 bases spanning the gap. CDR3 protein: CSVEYSWATDTQYF. The CDR3 nucleotides read TGCAGCGTTGAATACAGCTGGGCCACAGATACGCAGTATTTT.